This paragraph covers one T cell receptor (beta chain) sequence. Authors' processing steps: Amplification with reference gene primers provided the estimates of nucleated cell counts. TCRdb's table, derived via immunoSEQ multiplex PCR, lists solely in-frame clones and lacks some. That table is the source of V, J and clone size, and D and trimming were worked out from the DNA. This table holds over 85,000 clones, 75% to 90% found once. The data derive from a study of blood T cell repertoires in COVID-19. Study-level information: COVID-19 samples collected from the United States, Italy and Spain covered acute and convalescent phases. Sources were T cells, B-cell-depleted T cells, or PBMCs; the material itself was cDNA or gDNA.

CDR1 is ENHRY and CDR2 is SYGVKD in the germline V gene. The CDR3 has 16 amino acids. The sequence derives from a man between 60 and 75 years old with acute or convalescent COVID-19. Sequenced input: peripheral blood. This chain links TRBV10-3 with TRBJ2-7, with D possibly matching TRBD2 (6 bases). The last part of the DNA fits TRBJ2-5 better; the J call may be wrong. The CDR3 here is CAISESYGSARETQYF. Here the CDR3 DNA reads TGTGCCATCAGTGAAAGTTACGGGAGTGCCCGAGAGACCCAGTACTTC.